This TCR beta chain was captured by sequencing in a study of blood T cell repertoires in COVID-19. Study overall: Samples of COVID-19 (acute and convalescent) were obtained from the United States, Italy and Spain. PBMCs, B-cell-depleted T cells, or T cells were the source of the cDNA or gDNA that made up the material.

The CDR3 is made up of 15 amino acids. CDR1 is SGHRS and CDR2 is YFSETQ in the germline V gene. The germline V and J ends were trimmed by 3 bases and 7 bases, with 14 bases remaining between them. As handled by the study authors: Estimates of nucleated cell counts were drawn from the amplification of reference gene primers. Sequencing used immunoSEQ multiplex PCR; TCRdb keeps in-frame clones, though not all of them. The D gene and trimming were derived from the DNA, and the V and J assignments and clone size from that table. This table holds 200,000 to 250,000 clones, roughly four fifths found once. This clone turned up a few times.

This chain connects TRBV5-1 to TRBJ1-6, with D perhaps matching TRBD1 (6 bases). The TCR was taken from a woman aged 45-59 years with acute or convalescent COVID-19. The source material was peripheral blood. CDR3 in DNA: TGCGCCAGCAGCTCGTCGGACAGAAGGAATTCACCCCTCCACTTT. Its translation is CASSSSDRRNSPLHF.